This TCR beta chain is drawn from a study of blood T cell repertoires in COVID-19. Losses at the gene ends were 0 bases for V and 1 base for J; bases not matched to a gene: 1. Germline CDR1 is MNHEY and CDR2 is SVGAGI. This CDR3 has 16 residues. Repertoires were generated with immunoSEQ multiplex PCR, while TCRdb's copy carries only in-frame clones and drops some. The data contain 65,000 to 90,000 clones, 80% to 90% of them singletons. This TCR came from a man aged 45 to 65 with acute or convalescent COVID-19. The source material was peripheral blood. V and J are TRBV6-5 and TRBJ2-3; 10 nucleotides match TRBD2. CDR3 sequence: CASSYSGTSGTDTQYF. The DNA for the CDR3 is TGTGCCAGCAGTTACTCCGGGACTAGCGGCACAGATACGCAGTATTTT.